Listed here are 28 T cell receptor beta chains from one sample, sequenced in a study of T cells in Graves' hyperthyroidism and ophthalmopathy. RNA transcripts yielded amplified TCR beta CDR3 regions. HTBI primers were the set used in a first-round RT-PCR of the TCR CDR3. TCRdb re-called the multiplex PCR reads through MiXCR, storing one row per CDR3 protein. Seen here are around 300,000 distinct CDR3 sequences, 12% to 15% observed once, and the top ten hold roughly 33%. The sample consisted of blood. The receptor source for this set is a middle-aged woman with Graves' ophthalmopathy.

This clonotype came up once. This sequence may be a read error, since a much larger clone differs from it by one base. V and J are TRBV10-3 and TRBJ2-6, with D perhaps being TRBD1 or TRBD2 (5 bases each). Germline CDR1 ENHRY, CDR2 SYGVKD. CDR3 size: 16 residues. The CDR3 nucleotides are TGTGCCATCAGCCCGGGACGTAGCTCTGGGGCCAACGCCCTGACTTTC. Its protein product is CAISPGRSSGANALTF.

This clonotype was detected ten times or more. V usage is TRBV5-5 and J usage is TRBJ2-7; a weak D match, TRBD1 (6 bases). Germline CDR1 reads SGHKS; CDR2 reads YYEKEE (reference sequence). This CDR3 comprises 14 residues. V shed 4 bases and J shed 1 base, with 12 bases lying between them. CDR3 residues: CASSLRQASYEQYF. The CDR3, as DNA: TGTGCCAGCAGCCTCCGACAGGCTTCCTACGAGCAGTACTTC.

The rearrangement uses TRBV6-1 and TRBJ2-5; 7 bases agree with TRBD1. This CDR3 is 15 amino acids long. The germline V gene encodes CDR1 MNHNS and CDR2 SASEGT. Trimming at V came to 4 bases and at J to 2 bases, leaving 7 bases not matched to a gene. DNA for the CDR3: TGTGCCAGCAGTGCCCGACAGGGAACTCAAGAGACCCAGTACTTC. Translation: CASSARQGTQETQYF.

The rearrangement uses TRBV5-4 and TRBJ1-1; 8 nucleotides match TRBD1. CDR3 length: 15 amino acids. Looked up from germline, CDR1 is SGHNT and CDR2 is YYREEE (reference sequence). V lost 5 bases and J lost 3; bases outside the gene matches: 9. The CDR3 loop is CASSLSGGRYTEAFF. DNA for the CDR3: TGTGCCAGCAGTTTATCAGGGGGCCGCTACACTGAAGCTTTCTTT.

The sample holds many counts of this clonotype. This chain joins TRBV2 and TRBJ1-6, with TRBD1 identical over 9 bases. The CDR3 is made up of 15 amino acids. The V and J ends lost 6 bases and 7 bases, in that order; junction bases with no gene match: 7. CDR1 and CDR2 (germline): SNHLY, FYNNEI. The CDR3 DNA sequence: TGTGCCAGCAGCCAACAGGGGGCTAGGAATTCACCCCTCCACTTT. Its translation: CASSQQGARNSPLHF.

This clonotype was observed at least ten times. The chain links TRBV27 to TRBJ1-1; D might be TRBD1 (5 bases). The CDR3 totals 14 residues. Germline V lookup: CDR1 MNHEY, CDR2 SMNVEV (reference sequence). V dropped 5 bases and J dropped 1 base, with 11 bases sitting between them. The chain's CDR3 is CASSPIDRNTEAFF. In DNA, the CDR3 is TGTGCCAGCAGTCCTATTGACAGGAACACTGAAGCTTTCTTT.

With regard to this clonotype: This may come from a read error, since a much larger clone is one base off. This chain links TRBV6-1 with TRBJ1-6; TRBD1 might be the D (5 bases). The CDR3 length is 16 residues. CDR1 and CDR2 from the germline V gene are MNHNS and SASEGT. V was cut by 4 bases and J by 5 bases, with 15 bases left in between. The CDR3 sequence: CASSVARGVNNSPLHF. The CDR3 region has the DNA TGTGCCAGCAGTGTAGCGCGGGGGGTTAATAATTCACCCCTCCACTTT.

This clonotype has at least ten counts. This chain links TRBV20-1 with TRBJ2-1; 9 bases map to TRBD2. Unmatched junction bases numbered 16, after V lost 7 bases and J lost 9 bases. The germline V gene encodes CDR1 DFQATT and CDR2 SNEGSKA (reference sequence). This CDR3 contains 15 residues. The CDR3 nucleotides read TGCAGTGTTAGGACGGGACTAGCCATATGGGCTGAGCAGTTCTTC. It is translated as CSVRTGLAIWAEQFF.

The sample holds many counts of this clonotype. The gene calls are TRBV6-1 and TRBJ1-2, with a tentative D call TRBD1 (5 bases). Germline V gives CDR1 MNHNS, CDR2 SASEGT. V was shortened by 6 bases and J by 8 bases, with 28 bases between the two germline ends. This CDR3 region has 17 residues. CDR3 loop: CASSGVGGEPSVGGYTF. CDR3 sequence (DNA): TGTGCCAGCAGCGGAGTCGGGGGAGAGCCCTCCGTGGGGGGCTACACCTTC.

This clonotype showed up just a few times. V and J are TRBV7-9 and TRBJ2-1; 10 nucleotides match TRBD1. This CDR3 is built from 14 residues. Trimming removed 5 bases from V and 6 bases from J; junction bases left unmatched: 4. Germline V CDR1 and CDR2: SEHNR, FQNEAQ (reference sequence). The CDR3 DNA is TGTGCCAGCAGCAACCGGGACAGGGGCAATGAGCAGTTCTTC. This encodes CASSNRDRGNEQFF.

The sample holds a few counts of this clonotype. The rearrangement joins TRBV24-1 to TRBJ2-3; 11 bases match TRBD2. The V gene's germline CDR1 is KGHDR and CDR2 SFDVKD. This CDR3 is built from 16 residues. V shed 4 bases, J shed 2 bases, and the junction held 4 bases outside the gene matches. The CDR3 DNA is TGTGCCACCAGTGACAGACTAGCGGGGCACACAGATACGCAGTATTTT. Amino acid sequence: CATSDRLAGHTDTQYF.

The V call is TRBV6-2 or TRBV6-3, the J call TRBJ1-2; D perhaps matches TRBD1 (6 bases). The CDR3 is 16 amino acids. Germline lookup yields CDR1 MNHEY and CDR2 SVGEGT. Between the trimmed V and J ends, which lost 4 bases and 8 bases, there was a span of 23 bases. CDR3 region: CASSSVVPGQKPGYTF. In DNA form, the CDR3 reads TGTGCCAGCAGTTCCGTGGTACCCGGACAGAAGCCAGGCTACACCTTC.

This clonotype was seen ten or more times. The CDR3 loop reads CASTSRPVGTEAFF. The CDR3 region has the DNA TGTGCCAGCACCTCTCGACCCGTAGGGACTGAAGCTTTCTTT. The V gene is TRBV28, the J gene TRBJ1-1, with unresolved D. The CDR3 spans 14 residues. Germline V lookup: CDR1 MDHEN, CDR2 SYDVKM. V lost 7 bases and J 5 bases, leaving 17 bases between the germline ends.

This clonotype was counted ten times or more. The V and J genes are TRBV2 and TRBJ2-1, with D tentatively TRBD1 (6 bases). Germline loops: CDR1 SNHLY, CDR2 FYNNEI. The CDR3 consists of 15 residues. Trimming took off 6 bases at V and 4 bases at J, with 16 bases between the two ends. As DNA, the CDR3 is TGTGCCAGCAGGAGCGTCAGGGGACGGTACAATGAGCAGTTCTTC. Protein sequence: CASRSVRGRYNEQFF.

The chain couples TRBV4-1 to TRBJ1-1, with TRBD1 matching over 10 bases. CDR1 and CDR2 (germline): MGHRA, YSYEKL. The CDR3 totals 14 residues. Germline trimming cut 5 bases from V and 5 bases from J; bases unmatched to any gene: 5. For the CDR3, the DNA is TGCGCCAGCAGCAAGGACAGGGGGGGGACTGAAGCTTTCTTT. This translates into CASSKDRGGTEAFF.

Comments on this clonotype: A much larger clonotype is one base distant, so this may be a read error. The J gene is TRBJ1-4, the V gene TRBV9; no clear D gene. The CDR3 runs to 15 residues. Per the germline V gene, CDR1 is SGDLS and CDR2 is YYNGEE. CDR3 in DNA: TGTGCCAGCAGCCCCCGAGGAGCAACTAATGAAAAACTGGTTTTT. It is translated as CASSPRGATNEKLVF.

This clonotype was counted a few times. This rearrangement joins TRBV10-3 to TRBJ2-1; the D gene is possibly TRBD2 (6 bases). Trimming pared 4 bases from V and 0 bases from J, leaving 10 bases between. CDR3 length: 15 amino acids. Germline V lookup: CDR1 ENHRY, CDR2 SYGVKD. CDR3 residues: CAISAVGSSYNEQFF. CDR3 coding DNA: TGTGCCATCAGTGCAGTCGGGAGCTCCTACAATGAGCAGTTCTTC.

This clonotype has just a few counts. Here the CDR3 DNA reads TGTGCCAGCAGTCCATACGGGGGGCCCCAAGAGACCCAGTACTTC. Translated: CASSPYGGPQETQYF. This sequence joins TRBV2 and TRBJ2-5, with D possibly being TRBD2 (7 bases). The CDR3 extends over 15 amino acids. V lost 5 bases and J 1 base, leaving 14 bases between the germline ends. Germline CDR1 is SNHLY and CDR2 is FYNNEI. The full variable domain, completed using reference TRBV2 and TRBJ2-5, is EPEVTQTPSHQVTQMGQEVILRCVPISNHLYFYWYRQILGQKVEFLVSFYNNEISEKSEIFDDQFSVERPDGSNFTLKIRSTKLEDSAMYFCASSPYGGPQETQYFGPGTRLLVL.

There are a few counts of this clonotype. The chain carries TRBV7-9 and TRBJ1-6, with D possibly being TRBD1 (6 bases). The germline gives CDR1 SEHNR, CDR2 FQNEAQ (reference sequence). V dropped 4 bases and J dropped 9 bases, with 13 bases sitting between them. The CDR3 covers 14 residues. The CDR3 nucleotides read TGTGCCAGCAGCTCCGGAACAGGGAGTTCACCCCTCCACTTT. Amino acid sequence: CASSSGTGSSPLHF.

A word on this clonotype: Its ends do not fully match the called genes, so a read error is possible. The rearrangement uses TRBV28 and TRBJ2-2; TRBD1 is a possible D gene (7 bases). CDR3 size: 14 residues. CDR1 is MDHEN and CDR2 is SYDVKM in the germline V gene. DNA for the CDR3: TGTGCCAGCAGTTTATTCGGGACAGTCCGGGAGCTGGTTTTT. This codes for CASSLFGTVRELVF.

This clonotype was recorded at least ten times. The chain employs TRBV12-3 or TRBV12-4 and TRBJ2-2; D is unresolved. V was trimmed by 5 bases and J by 5 bases, leaving 9 bases between them. The CDR3 extends over 13 amino acids. The CDR3 sequence is CASSPRFTGELFF. CDR3 coding DNA: TGTGCCAGCAGTCCCCGTTTTACCGGGGAGCTGTTTTTT.

The gene calls are TRBV5-1 and TRBJ1-2; D is ambiguous. Trimming removed 1 base from V and 5 bases from J, with 15 bases in between. The CDR3 is made up of 15 amino acids. Germline CDR1 SGHRS, CDR2 YFSETQ. CDR3 nucleotides: TGCGCCAGCAGCTTGTTGTCGGGGAGGCTGTATGGCTACACCTTC. Protein: CASSLLSGRLYGYTF.

J is TRBJ1-1 and V is TRBV3-1; the match to TRBD1 covers 9 bases. Losses at the gene ends were 1 base for V and 6 bases for J; bases not matched to a gene: 12. The CDR3 loop spans 17 amino acids. Germline assignment: CDR1 LGHDT and CDR2 YNNKEL (reference sequence). The CDR3 DNA reads as TGTGCCAGCAGCCAAGGGCTGTTAAGGACAGGGGTTCCTGAAGCTTTCTTT. Amino acid sequence: CASSQGLLRTGVPEAFF.

This clonotype appeared a single time. The chain employs TRBV6-7 and TRBJ1-3, with D maybe TRBD1 (6 bases). TRBV6-7 falls under the ORF class, with uncertain function. The V end was cut by 2 bases, the J end by 3 bases, with 14 bases between. The CDR3 is 16 residues long. CDR3 DNA: TGTGCCAGCAGTTACCGGGGGGCGCTGGGTGGAAACACCATATATTTT. Residues: CASSYRGALGGNTIYF.

V and J are TRBV4-1 and TRBJ1-2; D gene uncertain. The V end was cut by 3 bases, the J end by 7 bases, with 21 bases between. CDR3 length equals 16 residues. Germline loops: CDR1 MGHRA, CDR2 YSYEKL. Here the CDR3 reads CASSQSLGSPPGGYTF. The CDR3 coding sequence is TGCGCCAGCAGCCAGTCCCTCGGGAGCCCTCCGGGTGGCTACACCTTC.

This clonotype was counted many times. In nucleotides, the CDR3 is TGTGCCAGCAGCACGGGGACAGATACGCAGTATTTT. As protein: CASSTGTDTQYF. This rearrangement joins TRBV7-9 to TRBJ2-3; weak D call: TRBD2 (5 bases). The CDR3 covers 12 residues. Trimming removed 5 bases from V and 3 bases from J, with 6 bases in between. Germline CDR1 and CDR2: SEHNR and FQNEAQ (reference sequence). Supplemented by reference TRBV7-9 and TRBJ2-3, the full variable domain reads DTGVSQNPRHKITKRGQNVTFRCDPISEHNRLYWYRQTLGQGPEFLTYFQNEAQLEKSRLLSDRFSAERPKGSFSTLEIQRTEQGDSAMYLCASSTGTDTQYFGPGTRLTVL.

This clonotype came up a few times. The J gene is TRBJ1-1, the V gene TRBV6-1, with unresolved D. The germline CDR1 and CDR2 sequences are MNHNS and SASEGT. Trimming stripped 6 bases from V and 5 bases from J, with 16 bases between. The CDR3 consists of 14 residues. The CDR3 region is CASREAPFYTEAFF. The CDR3 nucleotides are TGTGCCAGCAGAGAGGCCCCCTTTTATACTGAAGCTTTCTTT.

CDR3 coding DNA: TGTGCTAGTGGTTTGAGTCGGTTCTATGGCTACACCTTC. It codes for CASGLSRFYGYTF. The chain has TRBV12-5 and TRBJ1-2; D not certain. V lost 2 bases and J 4 bases, leaving 8 bases between the germline ends. CDR1 and CDR2 from the germline V gene are LGHNT and FRNRAP. The CDR3 has 13 residues.